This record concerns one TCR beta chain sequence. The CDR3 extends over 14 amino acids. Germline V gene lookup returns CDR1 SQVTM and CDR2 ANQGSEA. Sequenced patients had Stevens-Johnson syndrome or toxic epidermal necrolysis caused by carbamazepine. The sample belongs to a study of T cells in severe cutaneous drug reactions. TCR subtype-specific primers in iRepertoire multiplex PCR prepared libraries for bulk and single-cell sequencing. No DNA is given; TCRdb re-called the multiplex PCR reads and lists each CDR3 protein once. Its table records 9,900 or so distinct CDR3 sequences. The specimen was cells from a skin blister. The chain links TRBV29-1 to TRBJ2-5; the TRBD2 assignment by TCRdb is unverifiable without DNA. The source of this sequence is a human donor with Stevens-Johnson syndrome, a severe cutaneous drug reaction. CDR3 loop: CSVENSGSGETQYF. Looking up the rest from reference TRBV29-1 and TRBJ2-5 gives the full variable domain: SAVISQKPSRDICQRGTSLTIQCQVDSQVTMMFWYRQQPGQSLTLIATANQGSEATYESGFVIDKFPISRPNLTFSTLTVSNMSPEDSSIYLCSVENSGSGETQYFGPGTRLLVL.